A single sample gave rise to the 25 T cell receptor beta chains below, sequenced in a study of response to subunit inactivated influenza vaccine. TCRdb analysed the RT-PCR reads with MiXCR anew, one entry per CDR3 protein. Among more than 550,000 distinct CDR3 sequences, around 10% were seen once, and the ten largest hold roughly 11%. This same sample was also taken into another study, of T cells expressing NK-cell markers. From that second work: Generation of TCR beta cDNA was performed by 5'RACE template switching incorporating UMIs.

The material was PBMCs from blood, obtained on the day of vaccination. The receptors were gathered from a man aged 50 or older who received an inactivated influenza vaccine.

This clonotype has more than one count but fewer than ten. CDR3 nucleotide sequence: TGTGCCAGCAGCGGGCTAGCGTCTAGTGACCAAGAGACCCAGTACTTC. This gives the protein CASSGLASSDQETQYF. The V gene is TRBV7-6, the J gene TRBJ2-5, with D perhaps TRBD2 (6 bases). CDR1 SGHVS and CDR2 FNYEAQ come from the germline V gene. The CDR3 length is 16 residues. Trimming took off 5 bases at V and 0 bases at J, with 16 bases between the two ends.

CDR3 sequence: CASSKESGPYEQYF. CDR3 sequence (DNA): TGTGCCAGCAGCAAAGAAAGTGGCCCGTACGAGCAGTACTTC. This chain joins TRBV21-1 and TRBJ2-7; the table calls TRBD2, which could not be checked here. TRBV21-1 is deemed a pseudogene. The CDR3 covers 14 residues.

The chain combines TRBV28 with TRBJ1-5; D gene uncertain. Trimming took off 6 bases at V and 2 bases at J, with 17 bases between the two ends. This CDR3 has 16 amino acids. The germline V gene encodes CDR1 MDHEN and CDR2 SYDVKM. The CDR3 spells CASRPSQVRGNQPQHF. In DNA, the CDR3 is TGTGCCAGCAGACCTTCCCAGGTTAGGGGCAATCAGCCCCAGCATTTT.

This clonotype has a count of ten or more. This chain links TRBV20-1 with TRBJ2-3, with 8 bases aligning to TRBD2. Trimming at V came to 3 bases and at J to 5 bases, leaving 7 bases not matched to a gene. This CDR3 comprises 14 residues. Germline V gene data show CDR1 as DFQATT and CDR2 as SNEGSKA (reference sequence). CDR3 sequence reads: CSASKREFGDTQYF. CDR3 nucleotide sequence: TGCAGTGCTAGCAAGCGGGAGTTCGGAGATACGCAGTATTTT.

This chain connects TRBV13 to TRBJ2-5; 9 positions agree with TRBD2. CDR1 PRHDT and CDR2 FYEKMQ come from the germline V gene (reference sequence). CDR3 length equals 13 residues. V dropped 8 bases and J dropped 2; count of bases not matched to a gene: 3. The CDR3 here is CASHLAGQETQYF. The CDR3 DNA is TGTGCCAGCCACCTAGCGGGGCAAGAGACCCAGTACTTC. The whole variable domain, filled in from reference TRBV13 and TRBJ2-5, reads AAGVIQSPRHLIKEKRETATLKCYPIPRHDTVYWYQQGPGQDPQFLISFYEKMQSDKGSIPDRFSAQQFSDYHSELNMSSLELGDSALYFCASHLAGQETQYFGPGTRLLVL.

V is TRBV24-1 and J is TRBJ2-1; D might be TRBD2 (7 bases). The CDR3 runs 15 residues. The germline V gene encodes CDR1 KGHDR and CDR2 SFDVKD. Trimming removed 7 bases from V and 7 bases from J, with 19 bases in between. The CDR3 here is CATSPWGGARNEQFF. CDR3 in DNA: TGTGCCACCAGCCCTTGGGGGGGGGCTCGGAATGAGCAGTTCTTC.

This clonotype was counted between two and nine times. V gene TRBV25-1 combines with J gene TRBJ2-5, with D possibly being TRBD1 (5 bases). The V and J ends lost 0 bases and 2 bases respectively, with 13 bases between them. The CDR3 spans 16 residues. Looked up from germline, CDR1 is MGHDK and CDR2 is SYGVNS. The CDR3 DNA reads as TGTGCCAGCAGTGAATATGGGGCAGCCGTTCAAGAGACCCAGTACTTC. This gives the protein CASSEYGAAVQETQYF.

This clonotype was seen only a few times. The rearrangement uses TRBV29-1 and TRBJ2-1, with a weak D call TRBD2 (5 bases). The germline V and J ends were trimmed by 6 bases and 0 bases, with 12 bases remaining between them. Germline CDR1 and CDR2: SQVTM and ANQGSEA. CDR3 length: 14 amino acids. The CDR3 DNA reads as TGCAGCGTCGAGGGTCTGAGCTCCTACAATGAGCAGTTCTTC. This encodes CSVEGLSSYNEQFF.

The CDR3 loop reads CASSQDWSGGNTGELFF. CDR3 nucleotide sequence: TGTGCCAGCAGCCAAGATTGGAGCGGAGGGAACACCGGGGAGCTGTTTTTT. This chain joins TRBV4-2 and TRBJ2-2; possible D gene TRBD2, 5 bases. The ends were cut back, 0 bases at V and 1 base at J, with 12 bases in the middle. Looked up from germline, CDR1 is LGHNA and CDR2 is YNFKEQ. This CDR3 is built from 17 residues.

This clonotype was counted many times. The chain has TRBV7-2 and TRBJ2-1, with D perhaps TRBD1 (6 bases). This CDR3 has 13 amino acids. Germline V lookup: CDR1 SGHTA, CDR2 FQGNSA. With 5 bases removed from V and 6 bases from J, the gap between germline ends came to 11 bases. CDR3 nucleotide sequence: TGTGCCAGCAGCCTAACAGGGCGCAATGAGCAGTTCTTC. Translating gives CASSLTGRNEQFF.

About this clonotype itself: An end of the junction differs from the germline gene, which may be a read error. The rearrangement joins TRBV20-1 to TRBJ1-2; no clear D. The CDR3 is 16 amino acids. Germline assignment: CDR1 DFQATT and CDR2 SNEGSKA (reference sequence). In nucleotides, the CDR3 is TGCTGTGCTAGGGCCAACATAGACCCAACGCCCTATGGCTACACCTTC. Residues: CCARANIDPTPYGYTF.

V usage is TRBV3-1 and J usage is TRBJ2-2, with 7 bases identical to TRBD1. There are 16 residues in the CDR3. The junction had 9 bases not matched to a gene; V was cut back by 6 bases and J by 2 bases. Germline lookup yields CDR1 LGHDT and CDR2 YNNKEL (reference sequence). The chain's CDR3 is CASRGTGARNTGELFF. CDR3 nucleotides: TGTGCCAGCAGAGGCACAGGGGCCAGAAACACCGGGGAGCTGTTTTTT.

The chain recombines TRBV27 with TRBJ2-1; D possibly corresponds to TRBD1 (5 bases). The CDR3 has 14 residues. Trimming removed 7 bases from V and 4 bases from J, with 14 bases in between. Germline assignment: CDR1 MNHEY and CDR2 SMNVEV (reference sequence). For the CDR3, the DNA is TGTGCCAGCACCACGATTGGGGCTTACAATGAGCAGTTCTTC. Amino acids: CASTTIGAYNEQFF.

This clonotype was seen only a few times. The chain carries TRBV7-9 and TRBJ2-7; perhaps TRBD1 as D (6 bases). This CDR3 comprises 15 residues. Germline lookup yields CDR1 SEHNR and CDR2 FQNEAQ (reference sequence). Trimming took off 2 bases at V and 2 bases at J, with 13 bases between the two ends. In nucleotides, the CDR3 is TGTGCCAGCAGCTTAATAGTGTCAGGGGCCTACGAGCAGTACTTC. Its translation: CASSLIVSGAYEQYF. Looking up the rest from reference TRBV7-9 and TRBJ2-7 gives the full variable domain: DTGVSQNPRHKITKRGQNVTFRCDPISEHNRLYWYRQTLGQGPEFLTYFQNEAQLEKSRLLSDRFSAERPKGSFSTLEIQRTEQGDSAMYLCASSLIVSGAYEQYFGPGTRLTVT.

CDR3 protein: CASSPGQQNEQYF. The CDR3 coding sequence is TGTGCCAGCTCACCGGGACAGCAAAACGAGCAGTACTTC. The chain joins TRBV18 to TRBJ2-7; 7 nucleotides line up with TRBD1. Trimming took 3 bases from V and 5 from J; bases not matched to a gene: 4. CDR1 is KGHSH, CDR2 LQKENI, per germline. The CDR3 has 13 residues.

A few counts support this clonotype. The V call is TRBV29-1, the J call TRBJ2-5; D perhaps matches TRBD1 (6 bases). This CDR3 has 16 amino acids. V lost 6 bases, J lost 1 base, and 21 bases lay in between. The germline V gene has CDR1 SQVTM and CDR2 ANQGSEA. The CDR3 coding sequence is TGCAGCGTCCAAAAGGGGGTAAGGGCGTTCCAAGAGACCCAGTACTTC. It is translated as CSVQKGVRAFQETQYF.

This clonotype was detected only a few times. The chain links TRBV30 to TRBJ2-1; D might be TRBD2 (6 bases). CDR1 and CDR2 (germline): GTSNPN, SVGIG (reference sequence). Trimming shortened V by 1 base and J by 4 bases, and 14 bases separated the two germline ends. The CDR3 consists of 15 residues. The CDR3 sequence is CAWSGGARGYNEQFF. In DNA form, the CDR3 reads TGTGCCTGGAGTGGAGGTGCCCGGGGGTACAATGAGCAGTTCTTC.

This clonotype was detected only a few times. The chain joins TRBV30 to TRBJ2-1; D gene uncertain. The CDR3 is made up of 14 amino acids. Germline V gene lookup returns CDR1 GTSNPN and CDR2 SVGIG (reference sequence). V dropped 4 bases and J dropped 0 bases, with 10 bases sitting between them. The DNA for the CDR3 is TGTGCCTGGATCTATTGGCTCTCCTACAATGAGCAGTTCTTC. Protein sequence: CAWIYWLSYNEQFF.

This clonotype appeared a few times. The V and J genes are TRBV29-1 and TRBJ2-5; unclear D gene. The CDR3 is 12 residues long. Germline-derived CDR1 and CDR2 are SQVTM and ANQGSEA. The V end lost 7 bases, the J end lost 6 bases, and 15 bases lay between the germline ends. Written as DNA, the CDR3 is TGCAGCGCCGGATCCCTTCGGCAGACCCAGTACTTC. Translation: CSAGSLRQTQYF.

The chain recombines TRBV4-2 with TRBJ2-1, with unresolved D. The CDR3 loop spans 13 amino acids. Germline CDR1 reads LGHNA; CDR2 reads YNFKEQ. Trimming removed 0 bases from V and 9 bases from J, with 9 bases in between. CDR3 sequence reads: CASSQDGLGEQFF. Here the CDR3 DNA reads TGTGCCAGCAGCCAAGATGGTTTGGGTGAGCAGTTCTTC.

This clonotype appeared a few times. This chain connects TRBV3-1 to TRBJ2-2; TRBD1 matches at 12 bases. CDR1 LGHDT and CDR2 YNNKEL come from the germline V gene (reference sequence). Unmatched junction bases numbered 4, after V lost 2 bases and J lost 6 bases. This CDR3 is 16 amino acids long. The DNA of the CDR3 is TGTGCCAGCAGCCAACTCCGGGACAGGGGGCCCGGGGAGCTGTTTTTT. It yields the protein CASSQLRDRGPGELFF.

In its sample, this clonotype was seen a few times. The chain recombines TRBV6-2 or TRBV6-3 with TRBJ1-6, with D perhaps TRBD1 (5 bases). The CDR3 is 14 amino acids. The germline gives CDR1 MNHEY, CDR2 SVGEGT. Trimming took 8 bases from V and 7 from J, leaving 15 bases between them. DNA of the CDR3: TGTGCCAGCCGGCAGGGAGTGGAAAATTCACCCCTCCACTTT. This gives the protein CASRQGVENSPLHF.

This clonotype has a handful of counts. The chain combines TRBV4-3 with TRBJ2-1; D is possibly TRBD1 (5 bases). The CDR3 covers 15 residues. The V and J ends lost 0 bases and 5 bases respectively, with 11 bases between them. CDR1 is LGHNA and CDR2 is YSLEER in the germline V gene. The CDR3 sequence is CASSQDGASHNEQFF. CDR3 sequence (DNA): TGCGCCAGCAGCCAAGATGGGGCTAGTCACAATGAGCAGTTCTTC.

This clonotype was counted many times. The chain joins TRBV19 to TRBJ2-1, with D perhaps matching TRBD2 (7 bases). This CDR3 has 15 amino acids. The V gene lost 5 bases and the J gene lost 4 bases, with 15 bases spanning the gap. The germline CDR1 and CDR2 sequences are LNHDA and SQIVND (reference sequence). Here the CDR3 DNA reads TGTGCCAGTAGTCCCTGGGGGGGCCTATACAATGAGCAGTTCTTC. Its translation is CASSPWGGLYNEQFF.

This clonotype was detected only a few times. This chain links TRBV4-2 with TRBJ1-2, with a weak D call TRBD1 (6 bases). The V end lost 5 bases, the J end lost 2 bases, and 15 bases lay between the germline ends. The CDR3 has 15 amino acids. CDR1 is LGHNA, CDR2 YNFKEQ, per germline. Written as DNA, the CDR3 is TGTGCCAGCAGCTCTCAGGGGATTATGAACTATGGCTACACCTTC. Its protein product is CASSSQGIMNYGYTF.